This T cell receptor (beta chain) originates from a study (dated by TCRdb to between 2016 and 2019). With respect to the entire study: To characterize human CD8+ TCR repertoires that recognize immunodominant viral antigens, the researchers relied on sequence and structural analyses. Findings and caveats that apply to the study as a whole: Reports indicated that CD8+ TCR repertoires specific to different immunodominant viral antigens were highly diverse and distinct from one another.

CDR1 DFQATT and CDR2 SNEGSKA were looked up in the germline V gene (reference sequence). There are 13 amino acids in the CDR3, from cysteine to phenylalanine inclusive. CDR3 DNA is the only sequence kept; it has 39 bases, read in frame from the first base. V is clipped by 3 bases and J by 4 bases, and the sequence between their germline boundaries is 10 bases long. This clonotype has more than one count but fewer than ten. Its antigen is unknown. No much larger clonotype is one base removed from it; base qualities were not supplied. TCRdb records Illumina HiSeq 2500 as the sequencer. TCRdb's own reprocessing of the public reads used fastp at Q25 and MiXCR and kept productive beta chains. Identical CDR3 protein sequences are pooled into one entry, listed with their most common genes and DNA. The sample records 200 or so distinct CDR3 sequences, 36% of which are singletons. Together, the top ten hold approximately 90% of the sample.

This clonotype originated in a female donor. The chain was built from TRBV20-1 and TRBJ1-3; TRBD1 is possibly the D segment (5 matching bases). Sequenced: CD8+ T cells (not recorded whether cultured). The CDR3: CSASQGYGNTIYF. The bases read TGCAGTGCTAGCCAGGGCTACGGAAACACCATATATTTT.